Given below is one T cell receptor beta chain in context. PCR used 60 Vbeta primers and 13 Jbeta primers. This table comes from immunoSEQ multiplex PCR, and its TCRdb copy is limited to in-frame clones, with some not included. This sample has roughly 190,000 clones, with about four fifths found just once. The CDR3 runs to 12 residues. Germline V gene data show CDR1 as SGHAT and CDR2 as FQNNGV. V was trimmed by 3 bases and J by 6 bases, leaving 8 bases between them. This sample was taken from a study of cytomegalovirus exposure and HLA in healthy donors. Material for sequencing was PBMCs. The rearrangement uses TRBV11-2 and TRBJ1-1; D unresolved. This receptor was obtained from a woman in her 50s in good health and CMV-seropositive. CDR3 in amino acids: CASSFYGAEAFF. CDR3 coding DNA: TGTGCCAGCAGCTTCTACGGGGCTGAAGCTTTCTTT.